Each of the 21 T cell receptor beta chains below was sequenced from the same sample in a study of T cell clusters in autoimmune cytopenias. TRB was amplified from 250 ng of peripheral blood genomic DNA per sample. TRB was amplified by touch-down multiplex PCR, primer pools A and B combined. No DNA is given; TCRdb re-called the multiplex PCR reads and lists each CDR3 protein once. This sample's table reports 6,500 to 9,000 distinct CDR3 sequences. This same sample was also part of a study on T cell repertoires in aging, cancer and after chemotherapy.

What was sequenced was peripheral blood. These receptors were obtained from a human donor in good health.

The rearrangement uses TRBV13 and TRBJ2-7; TCRdb calls TRBD1, which cannot be checked without DNA. The CDR3 has 12 residues. Germline CDR1 is PRHDT and CDR2 is FYEKMQ (reference sequence). The CDR3 loop reads CASSLEQGEQYF. The variable domain in full, completed from reference TRBV13 and TRBJ2-7, reads AAGVIQSPRHLIKEKRETATLKCYPIPRHDTVYWYQQGPGQDPQFLISFYEKMQSDKGSIPDRFSAQQFSDYHSELNMSSLELGDSALYFCASSLEQGEQYFGPGTRLTVT.

This chain connects TRBV5-6 to TRBJ2-2; TCRdb's assignment of TRBD1 cannot be checked, as there is no DNA. Germline values: CDR1 SGHDT, CDR2 YYEEEE. The length of the CDR3 is 13 residues. The CDR3 is CASSPGSLGELFF.

This chain connects TRBV15 to TRBJ2-2. CDR1 and CDR2 from the germline V gene are LNHNV and YYDKDF (reference sequence). CDR3 length: 14 residues. The CDR3 is CATGRDLNTGELFF.

The CDR3 reads CASNKELAGGGEQFF. The chain couples TRBV6-1 to TRBJ2-1; TCRdb's assignment of TRBD2 cannot be checked, as there is no DNA. This CDR3 is 15 amino acids long. CDR1 MNHNS and CDR2 SASEGT come from the germline V gene.

CDR3 in amino acids: CASSTGGLKETQYF. The V and J genes are TRBV12-3 or TRBV12-4 and TRBJ2-5; TCRdb outputs TRBD2, but without DNA this stays unchecked. The CDR3 is 14 residues long.

The V gene is TRBV19, the J gene TRBJ1-2; there is no DNA to check the TCRdb D call of TRBD1. The CDR3 is 15 amino acids. Germline V gene lookup returns CDR1 LNHDA and CDR2 SQIVND (reference sequence). CDR3 protein: CASSIGQQRGYGYTF.

This sequence joins TRBV4-2 and TRBJ2-6; no DNA is available, so the TRBD1 call from TCRdb remains unchecked. CDR3 length: 16 amino acids. CDR1 and CDR2 from the germline V gene are LGHNA and YNFKEQ. CDR3: CASRTGAVSGANVLSF.

The chain employs TRBV7-2 and TRBJ2-4; the D call from TCRdb, TRBD1, cannot be confirmed without DNA. This CDR3 is 14 amino acids long. CDR1 SGHTA and CDR2 FQGNSA come from the germline V gene. CDR3 protein: CASSLRQGNYIQCF.

This chain uses TRBV5-5 with TRBJ2-1. CDR1 and CDR2 from the germline V gene are SGHKS and YYEKEE (reference sequence). The CDR3 length is 15 residues. The CDR3 sequence: CASSLDRGPYNEQFF.

Measured by frequency, this clonotype is medium-sized (0.01 to 0.1%). The rearrangement joins TRBV30 to TRBJ2-1; no DNA is available, so the TRBD1 call from TCRdb remains unchecked. The CDR3 spans 14 residues. CDR1 and CDR2 (germline): GTSNPN, SVGIG (reference sequence). The CDR3 is CAWTNRGLNNEQFF.

In terms of frequency, this clonotype is medium-sized. V and J are TRBV5-6 and TRBJ2-3; no DNA is available, so the TRBD2 call from TCRdb remains unchecked. Germline values: CDR1 SGHDT, CDR2 YYEEEE. The CDR3 spans 17 residues. CDR3 region: CASSLWTSGSLTDTQYF.

The gene calls are TRBV5-3 and TRBJ1-1; the D gene TCRdb calls, TRBD1, cannot be checked with no DNA. TRBV5-3 is an ORF, and what it does is uncertain. This CDR3 is built from 16 residues. This chain's CDR3 is CARSLRTAPFYTEAFF.

The chain recombines TRBV12-3 or TRBV12-4 with TRBJ2-7; the TCRdb call, TRBD1, lacks DNA for checking. CDR3 length: 14 amino acids. The CDR3 sequence: CASRGTGVIDEQYF.

V gene TRBV6-6 combines with J gene TRBJ2-2; without DNA, the TCRdb call of TRBD1 cannot be checked. The CDR3 is 20 amino acids. Germline CDR1 and CDR2: MNHNY and SVGAGI (reference sequence). The CDR3 loop reads CASSFPPDRDALGSTGELFF.

This chain uses TRBV12-3 or TRBV12-4 with TRBJ1-3. The CDR3 extends over 13 amino acids. The CDR3 here is CASSLQRGNTIYF.

The chain couples TRBV5-4 to TRBJ2-7. CDR3 length: 14 residues. Germline CDR1 and CDR2: SGHNT and YYREEE (reference sequence). The CDR3 region is CASSLRSGSYEQYF.

This chain connects TRBV6-4 to TRBJ2-1; TCRdb reports TRBD1, a call that lacks DNA to check it against. CDR1 and CDR2 (germline): MRHNA, SNTAGT. This CDR3 comprises 13 residues. CDR3 protein: CASSAGENNEQFF.

By frequency, this clonotype is medium-sized. The chain couples TRBV5-4 to TRBJ2-7. This CDR3 is built from 12 residues. Germline lookup yields CDR1 SGHNT and CDR2 YYREEE (reference sequence). This CDR3 is CASSLGLDEQYF.

V usage is TRBV6-5 and J usage is TRBJ1-1. The CDR3 totals 13 residues. CDR1 and CDR2 (germline): MNHEY, SVGAGI. The CDR3 reads CASSYSISTEAFF.

Considering frequency, this clonotype is medium-sized. The CDR3 reads CASTIQLAGGGTQYF. This rearrangement joins TRBV19 to TRBJ2-3; TCRdb proposes TRBD2, but this gene call is untestable without DNA. Germline CDR1 and CDR2: LNHDA and SQIVND (reference sequence). CDR3 length: 15 residues.

The chain links TRBV6-1 to TRBJ2-2; the TCRdb D gene call, TRBD2, has no DNA to confirm it. This CDR3 contains 15 residues. From germline, CDR1 is MNHNS and CDR2 SASEGT. The CDR3 loop reads CASSFPARNTGELFF.